The 9 T cell receptor beta chains presented below share a single source sample, sequenced in a study of long-term antiretroviral therapy in people with HIV. A v3.0 immunoSEQ assay was performed at survey level. Some clones are missing from TCRdb's copy, which holds only in-frame ones; the method was immunoSEQ multiplex PCR. This sample carries about 22,000 clones, around 84% of them seen once, and the ten largest clones take around 4.6%. Sequenced material: unsorted PBMCs, taken 1.3 years after starting antiretroviral therapy. These receptors originate from a man aged 60 to 75 with HIV.

This chain links TRBV7-6 with TRBJ2-3; perhaps TRBD2 as D (6 bases). The CDR3 spans 18 residues. Trimming left V 5 bases short and J 3 bases short, with 24 bases between. The germline CDR1 and CDR2 sequences are SGHVS and FNYEAQ. The CDR3 DNA sequence: TGTGCCAGCAGCCCCGATGTGGGTGGCGGGGTTTTAACAGATACGCAGTATTTT. Amino acids: CASSPDVGGGVLTDTQYF. The full variable domain, with the rest looked up from reference TRBV7-6 and TRBJ2-3, is GAGVSQSPRYKVTKRGQDVALRCDPISGHVSLYWYRQALGQGPEFLTYFNYEAQQDKSGLPNDRFSAERPEGSISTLTIQRTEQRDSAMYRCASSPDVGGGVLTDTQYFGPGTRLTVL.

This chain connects TRBV18 to TRBJ1-3; a possible D gene is TRBD1 (5 bases). Germline V CDR1 and CDR2: KGHSH, LQKENI. Between the trimmed V and J ends, which lost 5 bases and 7 bases, there was a span of 12 bases. The CDR3 has 13 residues. The CDR3 is CASSETESNTIYF. The DNA for the CDR3 is TGTGCCAGCTCAGAGACAGAATCGAACACCATATATTTT.

The V call is TRBV5-1, the J call TRBJ1-2, with D perhaps TRBD1 (5 bases). V was trimmed by 3 bases and J by 8 bases, leaving 14 bases between them. Germline-derived CDR1 and CDR2 are SGHRS and YFSETQ. This CDR3 spans 13 amino acids. In DNA form, the CDR3 reads TGCGCCAGCAGCTCGCCTCAGGGTTTGGGCTACACCTTC. This sequence encodes CASSSPQGLGYTF.

The chain couples TRBV7-9 to TRBJ1-1; TRBD1 might be the D (5 bases). In germline, CDR1 is SEHNR, CDR2 FQNEAQ (reference sequence). There are 16 residues in the CDR3. V was trimmed by 3 bases and J by 1 base, leaving 15 bases between them. The CDR3 region has the DNA TGTGCCAGCAGCTTGGAAGGGGCGCAGGGGAACACTGAAGCTTTCTTT. This translates into CASSLEGAQGNTEAFF.

The genes are TRBV7-9 and TRBJ1-1; unclear D gene. Germline values: CDR1 SEHNR, CDR2 FQNEAQ (reference sequence). Trimming stripped 5 bases from V and 6 bases from J, with 10 bases between. The CDR3 totals 12 residues. CDR3 sequence reads: CASSPGVPEAFF. The DNA of the CDR3 is TGTGCCAGCAGCCCTGGGGTTCCTGAAGCTTTCTTT.

V is TRBV5-1 and J is TRBJ2-7; possibly TRBD2 for D (5 bases). The CDR3 has 15 residues. Germline loops: CDR1 SGHRS, CDR2 YFSETQ. V was clipped by 0 bases and J by 5 bases, with 15 bases between them. The CDR3 DNA follows: TGCGCCAGCAGCTTGGCCGGCCGGGGTTCGGACGAGCAGTACTTC. The encoded protein is CASSLAGRGSDEQYF.

This clone was seen just once. The J gene is TRBJ2-7, the V gene TRBV9; 7 positions match TRBD2. With V trimmed by 4 bases and J by 0 bases, 13 bases remained unmatched. CDR3 length equals 17 residues. Germline CDR1 reads SGDLS; CDR2 reads YYNGEE. CDR3 region: CASSPGSGMIGSYEQYF. CDR3 bases: TGTGCCAGCAGCCCCGGGAGCGGGATGATTGGCTCCTACGAGCAGTACTTC.

This chain joins TRBV19 and TRBJ2-1, with D unresolved. The germline V and J ends were trimmed by 7 bases and 3 bases, with 4 bases remaining between them. The CDR3 is made up of 11 amino acids. Per germline, CDR1 LNHDA and CDR2 SQIVND (reference sequence). As DNA, the CDR3 is TGTGCCAGTACTGGCTACAATGAGCAGTTCTTC. Its protein is CASTGYNEQFF.

V gene TRBV13 combines with J gene TRBJ1-2; D is unresolved. Trimming took 0 bases from V and 5 from J, leaving 13 bases between them. This CDR3 has 15 residues. Germline assignment: CDR1 PRHDT and CDR2 FYEKMQ (reference sequence). CDR3 in amino acids: CASSLGLGRPYGYTF. The CDR3 nucleotides read TGTGCCAGCAGCTTAGGCCTGGGCAGACCTTATGGCTACACCTTC.